These 23 T cell receptor beta chains were all obtained from the same sample, sequenced in a study of T cell responses to AZD1222 COVID-19 vaccine. This table comes from immunoSEQ multiplex PCR, and its TCRdb copy is limited to in-frame clones, with some not included. Among around 99,000 clones listed, roughly 90% were seen once. Material: peripheral blood, obtained on day 0 of AZD1222 vaccination. These receptors all stem from an adult in good health.

This chain links TRBV3-1 (or the pseudogene TRBV3-2) with TRBJ1-1; D may be TRBD1 (6 bases). Trimming took 2 bases from V and 7 from J, leaving 11 bases between them. CDR3 size: 13 residues. Looked up from germline, CDR1 is LGHDT and CDR2 is YNNKEL (reference sequence). The CDR3 sequence: CASSQSGVDEAFF. The CDR3 nucleotides read TGTGCCAGCAGCCAATCAGGGGTTGATGAAGCTTTCTTT.

CDR3 amino acids: CATSDGGEAYGYTF. The CDR3 bases are TGTGCCACCAGTGATGGAGGGGAGGCTTATGGCTACACCTTC. This chain connects TRBV24-1 to TRBJ1-2; D may be TRBD1 (5 bases). From germline, CDR1 is KGHDR and CDR2 SFDVKD. CDR3 size: 14 residues. V shed 3 bases and J shed 5 bases, with 12 bases lying between them.

The V call is TRBV5-1, the J call TRBJ2-5; D gene ambiguous. The CDR3 spans 14 residues. The germline V and J ends were trimmed by 1 base and 1 base, with 8 bases remaining between them. Germline V gene sequence: CDR1 SGHRS, CDR2 YFSETQ. The CDR3 loop is CASSLRVVQETQYF. CDR3 in DNA: TGCGCCAGCAGCTTGCGAGTAGTCCAAGAGACCCAGTACTTC.

The chain has TRBV7-9 and TRBJ2-3, with D possibly being TRBD2 (5 bases). Between the trimmed V and J ends, which lost 3 bases and 4 bases, there was a span of 11 bases. The CDR3 extends over 14 amino acids. CDR1 and CDR2 (germline): SEHNR, FQNEAQ (reference sequence). This CDR3 is CASSLRAVPDTQYF. For the CDR3, the DNA is TGTGCCAGCAGCTTGCGAGCGGTACCAGATACGCAGTATTTT. Full variable domain (rest looked up from reference TRBV7-9 and TRBJ2-3): DTGVSQNPRHKITKRGQNVTFRCDPISEHNRLYWYRQTLGQGPEFLTYFQNEAQLEKSRLLSDRFSAERPKGSFSTLEIQRTEQGDSAMYLCASSLRAVPDTQYFGPGTRLTVL.

V is TRBV18 and J is TRBJ1-5; 11 bases match TRBD1. The CDR3 extends over 16 amino acids. Germline loops: CDR1 KGHSH, CDR2 LQKENI. V was clipped by 2 bases and J by 5 bases; unmatched bases: 5. In nucleotides, the CDR3 is TGTGCCAGCTCACCATCCGGGACAGGGGGGGATCAGCCCCAGCATTTT. Protein product: CASSPSGTGGDQPQHF.

CDR3 bases: TGTGCCAGCAGCGCCTCCGGGACACGGGGCTACGAGCAGTACTTC. Its protein is CASSASGTRGYEQYF. The chain is built from TRBV7-3 and TRBJ2-7, with TRBD1 as a possible D gene (6 bases). Per germline, CDR1 SGHTA and CDR2 FQGTGA. This CDR3 has 15 residues. The V end was cut by 5 bases, the J end by 3 bases, with 17 bases between.

This clone was seen just once. The chain recombines TRBV27 with TRBJ2-7; D remains unclear. CDR1 MNHEY and CDR2 SMNVEV come from the germline V gene (reference sequence). Trimming stripped 8 bases from V and 0 bases from J, with 17 bases between. The CDR3 loop spans 15 amino acids. CDR3 bases: TGTGCCAGCCGCGTAGGGCAGCCGAGCTCCTACGAGCAGTACTTC. Amino acids: CASRVGQPSSYEQYF.

This chain connects TRBV19 to TRBJ2-2, with 10 bases lining up with TRBD1. J lost 5 bases, V lost 6 bases, and 3 bases had no gene match. CDR3 length equals 14 residues. Germline CDR1 and CDR2: LNHDA and SQIVND (reference sequence). CDR3: CASRTGGGTGELFF. The DNA of the CDR3 is TGTGCCAGTAGGACAGGGGGCGGGACCGGGGAGCTGTTTTTT.

The J gene is TRBJ2-2, the V gene TRBV11-2; TRBD2 matches at 9 bases. The trim removed 3 bases at V and 5 bases at J, leaving 7 bases unmatched. This CDR3 is 16 amino acids long. Looked up from germline, CDR1 is SGHAT and CDR2 is FQNNGV. This chain's CDR3 is CASSFGGRARTGELFF. CDR3 nucleotides: TGTGCCAGCAGCTTTGGCGGGAGGGCCCGTACCGGGGAGCTGTTTTTT.

This clone was seen just once. This sequence joins TRBV24-1 and TRBJ2-5; 12 nucleotides agree with TRBD1. The CDR3 is made up of 16 amino acids. Looked up from germline, CDR1 is KGHDR and CDR2 is SFDVKD. V was clipped by 4 bases and J by 5 bases; unmatched bases: 7. This CDR3 is CATSDRDRGRAETQYF. As DNA, the CDR3 is TGTGCCACCAGTGACCGGGACAGGGGGCGCGCGGAGACCCAGTACTTC.

The genes are TRBV19 and TRBJ1-1, with 8 bases identical to TRBD1. Unmatched junction bases numbered 15, after V lost 5 bases and J lost 10 bases. This CDR3 is 15 amino acids long. From germline, CDR1 is LNHDA and CDR2 SQIVND (reference sequence). CDR3 in DNA: TGTGCCAGTAGTGGTCGACAGGGGCTCCGGGGTGGAGCTTTCTTT. This gives the protein CASSGRQGLRGGAFF.

There are a few counts of this clone. The rearrangement uses TRBV7-8 and TRBJ2-7, with 9 bases aligning to TRBD1. There are 14 residues in the CDR3. Trimming at V came to 5 bases and at J to 4 bases, leaving 6 bases not matched to a gene. The germline CDR1 and CDR2 sequences are SGHVS and FQNEAQ. CDR3 amino acids: CASSRDRVIYEQYF. In DNA, the CDR3 is TGTGCCAGCAGCAGGGACAGGGTTATTTACGAGCAGTACTTC.

The rearrangement uses TRBV19 and TRBJ1-2; D perhaps matches TRBD1 (5 bases). Trimming cost V 5 bases and J 4 bases, with 11 bases left between them. Germline V lookup: CDR1 LNHDA, CDR2 SQIVND (reference sequence). The CDR3 spans 13 residues. CDR3 nucleotide sequence: TGTGCCAGTAGTGGTAGGGGAGGCTATGGCTACACCTTC. This codes for CASSGRGGYGYTF. Supplemented by reference TRBV19 and TRBJ1-2, the full variable domain reads DGGITQSPKYLFRKEGQNVTLSCEQNLNHDAMYWYRQDPGQGLRLIYYSQIVNDFQKGDIAEGYSVSREKKESFPLTVTSAQKNPTAFYLCASSGRGGYGYTFGSGTRLTVV.

This chain connects TRBV6-2 or TRBV6-3 to TRBJ2-3, with 12 bases identical to TRBD2. The CDR3 is 19 amino acids. Trimming at V came to 0 bases and at J to 0 bases, leaving 7 bases not matched to a gene. Germline CDR1 reads MNHEY; CDR2 reads SVGEGT. In DNA, the CDR3 is TGTGCCAGCAGTTACTCGTTCCTAGCGGGAGGGTGGAGCACAGATACGCAGTATTTT. This gives the protein CASSYSFLAGGWSTDTQYF.

The genes are TRBV6-6 and TRBJ2-2; TRBD2 aligns across 9 bases. Germline-derived CDR1 and CDR2 are MNHNY and SVGAGI (reference sequence). The CDR3 is made up of 13 amino acids. V shed 6 bases and J 9 bases; nucleotides not matched to a gene: 5. For the CDR3, the DNA is TGTGCCAGCAGGACTAGCGGACTGAGGGAGCTGTTTTTT. Its protein is CASRTSGLRELFF.

The chain joins TRBV28 to TRBJ2-2, with 7 positions matching TRBD1. The CDR3 consists of 18 residues. The germline gives CDR1 MDHEN, CDR2 SYDVKM. V lost 8 bases, J lost 7 bases, and 22 bases stayed unmatched. In nucleotides, the CDR3 is TGTGCCAGCCTGAGCGCCCACTTATCAGGGGGTTGGATCGGGGAGCTGTTTTTT. Translation: CASLSAHLSGGWIGELFF.

The chain uses TRBV5-5 and TRBJ1-3; D remains ambiguous. The CDR3 is 15 amino acids. V gave up 0 bases and J gave up 0 bases, with 7 bases separating them. Germline CDR1 reads SGHKS; CDR2 reads YYEKEE (reference sequence). The CDR3 nucleotides read TGTGCCAGCAGCTTGGTGGAGGGCTCTGGAAACACCATATATTTT. This gives the protein CASSLVEGSGNTIYF.

This clone has only a few counts. The CDR3 loop reads CASSQEGTASSGNTIYF. CDR3 in DNA: TGTGCCAGCAGCCAGGAGGGGACGGCAAGCTCTGGAAACACCATATATTTT. The V call is TRBV4-2, the J call TRBJ1-3, with D possibly TRBD1 on 5 matching bases. Looked up from germline, CDR1 is LGHNA and CDR2 is YNFKEQ. V lost 3 bases to trimming and J lost 0 bases, with 15 bases between them. The CDR3 totals 17 residues.

The chain employs TRBV7-2 and TRBJ1-2; perhaps TRBD1 as D (5 bases). Germline V gene data show CDR1 as SGHTA and CDR2 as FQGNSA. CDR3 length: 16 amino acids. The V and J ends lost 1 base and 4 bases respectively, with 16 bases between them. Here the CDR3 reads CASSLGWGGQSYGYTF. CDR3 coding DNA: TGTGCCAGCAGCTTAGGGTGGGGCGGCCAGTCCTATGGCTACACCTTC.

The chain employs TRBV14 and TRBJ1-2; the D is unclear. CDR1 SGHDN and CDR2 FVKESK come from the germline V gene. The CDR3 totals 12 residues. V dropped 1 base and J dropped 8 bases, with 8 bases sitting between them. CDR3 region: CASSQGGLGYTF. The CDR3 coding sequence is TGTGCCAGCAGCCAAGGAGGGTTAGGCTACACCTTC.

The V call is TRBV5-1, the J call TRBJ1-6; possibly TRBD1 for D (5 bases). The CDR3 length is 14 residues. CDR1 and CDR2 from the germline V gene are SGHRS and YFSETQ. V shed 0 bases and J shed 10 bases, with 11 bases lying between them. The CDR3 protein is CASSLEEGRSPLHF. The CDR3 DNA reads as TGCGCCAGCAGCTTGGAGGAGGGACGCTCACCCCTCCACTTT.

The J gene is TRBJ2-1, the V gene TRBV5-1; weak D call: TRBD2 (6 bases). This CDR3 is 17 amino acids long. The germline V gene encodes CDR1 SGHRS and CDR2 YFSETQ. V lost 4 bases and J lost 6, with 23 bases in between. The CDR3 DNA is TGCGCCAGCAGCCCTACAGTTGCGGGGTTTGGGGTCAATGAGCAGTTCTTC. Encoded protein: CASSPTVAGFGVNEQFF.

The chain combines TRBV19 with TRBJ2-1, with 15 bases lining up with TRBD2. The CDR3 covers 17 residues. Germline values: CDR1 LNHDA, CDR2 SQIVND (reference sequence). Trimming took 3 bases from V and 4 from J; bases not matched to a gene: 4. Written as DNA, the CDR3 is TGTGCCAGTAGTATTACCGGGACTAGCGGGAGGTACAATGAGCAGTTCTTC. Translating it yields CASSITGTSGRYNEQFF.